Presented here are 16 T cell receptor beta chains from one specimen sequenced in a study of blood T cell repertoires in COVID-19. The repertoire was sequenced with immunoSEQ multiplex PCR; TCRdb's copy has only in-frame clones and lacks some. The sample shows roughly 280,000 clones, 80% to 90% of them seen only once. The sequencing input was PBMCs or T cells enriched from blood (not recorded which). These receptors came from a woman aged 25 to 39 with acute COVID-19.

The chain joins TRBV27 to TRBJ2-7; 10 nucleotides match TRBD2. CDR1 and CDR2 from the germline V gene are MNHEY and SMNVEV (reference sequence). This CDR3 spans 15 amino acids. J lost 5 bases, V lost 6 bases, and 10 bases had no gene match. This CDR3 reads CASRRLAGAGDEQYF. For the CDR3, the DNA is TGTGCCAGCAGGCGACTAGCGGGCGCGGGGGACGAGCAGTACTTC.

The chain has TRBV15 and TRBJ2-3; TRBD2 is a possible D gene (5 bases). V lost 8 bases and J lost 0, with 18 bases in between. The V gene's germline CDR1 is LNHNV and CDR2 YYDKDF (reference sequence). This CDR3 has 16 residues. The CDR3 sequence: CATYPSGPVSTDTQYF. The CDR3 DNA follows: TGTGCCACCTATCCCAGCGGCCCTGTTAGCACAGATACGCAGTATTTT.

The chain recombines TRBV6-5 with TRBJ2-7; 9 positions match TRBD1. CDR1 MNHEY and CDR2 SVGAGI come from the germline V gene. V dropped 4 bases and J dropped 3; count of bases not matched to a gene: 4. CDR3 size: 14 residues. CDR3 amino acids: CASSLGTGFYEQYF. For the CDR3, the DNA is TGTGCCAGCAGTTTGGGGACAGGGTTCTACGAGCAGTACTTC.

The chain joins TRBV7-3 to TRBJ1-5, with TRBD1 identical over 8 bases. The CDR3 is 18 residues long. Unmatched junction bases numbered 14, after V lost 3 bases and J lost 4 bases. The germline V gene encodes CDR1 SGHTA and CDR2 FQGTGA. This chain's CDR3 is CASSLSGTGPTLNQPQHF. The CDR3 DNA is TGTGCCAGCAGCTTGTCCGGGACAGGTCCTACCTTAAATCAGCCCCAGCATTTT.

In its sample, this clone was seen once. The chain joins TRBV11-2 to TRBJ2-7; 11 nucleotides line up with TRBD2. V lost 5 bases, J lost 4 bases, and 4 bases stayed unmatched. The CDR3 is 14 amino acids. CDR1 and CDR2 (germline): SGHAT, FQNNGV. The CDR3 nucleotides are TGTGCCAGCAGCCCACTAGCGGGAGTATACGAGCAGTACTTC. It translates to CASSPLAGVYEQYF. Supplemented by reference TRBV11-2 and TRBJ2-7, the full variable domain reads EAGVAQSPRYKIIEKRQSVAFWCNPISGHATLYWYQQILGQGPKLLIQFQNNGVVDDSQLPKDRFSAERLKGVDSTLKIQPAKLEDSAVYLCASSPLAGVYEQYFGPGTRLTVT.

The chain combines TRBV5-1 with TRBJ2-3, with D possibly being TRBD1 (5 bases). The CDR3 sequence is 15 residues long. Trimming left V 0 bases short and J 0 bases short, with 8 bases between. CDR1 and CDR2 (germline): SGHRS, YFSETQ. DNA for the CDR3: TGCGCCAGCAGCTTGGGGACAAGGAGCACAGATACGCAGTATTTT. It is translated as CASSLGTRSTDTQYF.

The rearrangement links TRBV24-1 to TRBJ2-7; 10 bases map to TRBD1. Germline values: CDR1 KGHDR, CDR2 SFDVKD. The CDR3 is 15 amino acids. V dropped 3 bases and J dropped 0; count of bases not matched to a gene: 1. CDR3 protein: CATSDGQGVSYEQYF. In DNA, the CDR3 is TGTGCCACCAGTGATGGACAGGGGGTCTCCTACGAGCAGTACTTC.

This clone was seen a single time. V is TRBV14 and J is TRBJ2-1; 9 bases are a match to TRBD2. V trimming: 3 bases; J trimming: 8 bases; junction bases outside the gene matches: 14. This CDR3 has 17 amino acids. Germline CDR1 and CDR2: SGHDN and FVKESK. The CDR3 DNA sequence: TGTGCCAGCAGCCAGGTCGAACCGGGACTAGCATTGCATGAGCAGTTCTTC. Its protein product is CASSQVEPGLALHEQFF. Supplemented by reference TRBV14 and TRBJ2-1, the full variable domain reads EAGVTQFPSHSVIEKGQTVTLRCDPISGHDNLYWYRRVMGKEIKFLLHFVKESKQDESGMPNNRFLAERTGGTYSTLKVQPAELEDSGVYFCASSQVEPGLALHEQFFGPGTRLTVL.

The CDR3 DNA reads as TGTGCCAGCAGTTCGGGGGGTGAAGCTTTCTTT. Translated: CASSSGGEAFF. The chain is built from TRBV12-3 or TRBV12-4 and TRBJ1-1; D might be TRBD1 (5 bases). V gave up 4 bases and J gave up 7 bases, with 7 bases separating them. CDR3 length equals 11 residues.

This clone was seen once. This chain joins TRBV28 and TRBJ2-7, with 8 positions matching TRBD2. The CDR3 runs 15 residues. With 6 bases clipped from V and 0 bases from J, the junction kept 7 bases outside the gene matches. CDR1 and CDR2 from the germline V gene are MDHEN and SYDVKM. CDR3 nucleotide sequence: TGTGCCAGCAGCCGAATTCTAGCGGGCTCCTACGAGCAGTACTTC. Residues: CASSRILAGSYEQYF.

This clone was seen a few times. For the CDR3, the DNA is TGTGCCAGCAGTGAAGCGGGAGGGACCGGGGAGCTGTTTTTT. Its translation: CASSEAGGTGELFF. The V gene is TRBV6-4, the J gene TRBJ2-2, with TRBD2 matching over 10 bases. The CDR3 contains 14 residues. Per germline, CDR1 MRHNA and CDR2 SNTAGT. V lost 3 bases and J lost 5; bases outside the gene matches: 0.

The J gene is TRBJ2-7, the V gene TRBV5-1; 7 bases agree with TRBD2. This CDR3 is 13 amino acids long. Trimming removed 4 bases from V and 5 bases from J; junction bases left unmatched: 6. CDR1 is SGHRS, CDR2 YFSETQ, per germline. CDR3: CASSPRGGDEQYF. In nucleotides, the CDR3 is TGCGCCAGCAGCCCCCGGGGAGGGGACGAGCAGTACTTC.

For the CDR3, the DNA is TGTGCCAGCAGCCCCCTTCGGGGACAGGGGACTAATGAAAAACTGTTTTTT. It yields the protein CASSPLRGQGTNEKLFF. The chain combines TRBV7-9 with TRBJ1-4, with 10 bases fitting TRBD1. With V trimmed by 5 bases and J by 2 bases, 8 bases remained unmatched. CDR1 is SEHNR, CDR2 FQNEAQ, per germline (reference sequence). The CDR3 length is 17 residues.

The V gene is TRBV28, the J gene TRBJ1-3, with 7 bases lining up with TRBD1. Trimming took 1 base from V and 0 from J; bases not matched to a gene: 3. Per germline, CDR1 MDHEN and CDR2 SYDVKM. The CDR3 is 16 residues long. Written as DNA, the CDR3 is TGTGCCAGCAGTTTATCGGGACAGTCCTCTGGAAACACCATATATTTT. It is translated as CASSLSGQSSGNTIYF.

This clone was picked up one time. The rearrangement uses TRBV28 and TRBJ2-3, with TRBD2 identical over 7 bases. V lost 7 bases to trimming and J lost 2 bases; unmatched junction nucleotides: 9. Looked up from germline, CDR1 is MDHEN and CDR2 is SYDVKM. The CDR3 loop spans 15 amino acids. CDR3 protein: CASTSWDYLTDTQYF. The CDR3 DNA is TGTGCCAGCACCTCATGGGACTACCTCACAGATACGCAGTATTTT.

This clone came up once. V usage is TRBV27 and J usage is TRBJ1-2; D is perhaps TRBD1 (6 bases). The germline V gene encodes CDR1 MNHEY and CDR2 SMNVEV (reference sequence). The CDR3 consists of 13 residues. Trimming cost V 6 bases and J 5 bases, with 13 bases left between them. The CDR3 region has the DNA TGTGCCAGCAGCTTGGGGGACACTTATGGCTACACCTTC. Protein: CASSLGDTYGYTF.